These 13 T cell receptor beta chains came from one sample sequenced in a study of shared clonotypes between healthy human individuals. The data were produced by immunoSEQ multiplex PCR, yet TCRdb's version contains in-frame clones alone and is incomplete. The table lists 550,000 to 650,000 clones, approximately 96% of them singletons. CD45RO-negative, CCR7-selected cells formed the naive CD8 fraction, which excluded terminally differentiated effector memory CD45RA+ cells. Sequences were obtained from naive CD8+ T cells sorted from blood. These receptors were collected from a woman between 25 and 40 years old in good health.

The J gene is TRBJ2-5, the V gene TRBV5-1; perhaps TRBD1 as D (6 bases). The CDR3 runs to 15 residues. CDR1 and CDR2 (germline): SGHRS, YFSETQ. V lost 0 bases, J lost 4 bases, and 13 bases lay in between. The CDR3 loop reads CASSLEGQGLETQYF. The CDR3 DNA reads as TGCGCCAGCAGCTTGGAGGGACAAGGTTTAGAGACCCAGTACTTC.

This sequence joins TRBV4-1 and TRBJ2-1; D is uncertain. This CDR3 contains 13 residues. Trimming pared 5 bases from V and 4 bases from J, leaving 9 bases between. The germline V gene encodes CDR1 MGHRA and CDR2 YSYEKL. The CDR3 nucleotides are TGCGCCAGCAGCAAAACAGCTTACAATGAGCAGTTCTTC. Protein: CASSKTAYNEQFF.

The chain employs TRBV19 and TRBJ2-2; D is uncertain. Trimming shortened V by 7 bases and J by 4 bases, and 13 bases separated the two germline ends. The germline CDR1 and CDR2 sequences are LNHDA and SQIVND (reference sequence). The length of the CDR3 is 14 residues. The CDR3 sequence is CASMVGFSTGELFF. The CDR3 DNA sequence: TGTGCCAGTATGGTAGGGTTTAGCACCGGGGAGCTGTTTTTT.

This rearrangement joins TRBV28 to TRBJ1-3, with D tentatively TRBD1 (6 bases). The CDR3 covers 17 residues. Germline V gene sequence: CDR1 MDHEN, CDR2 SYDVKM. V was pared by 6 bases and J by 0 bases, with 18 bases between. In DNA form, the CDR3 reads TGTGCCAGCAGGGATACAGGGTGGGGGGGCTCTGGAAACACCATATATTTT. Protein product: CASRDTGWGGSGNTIYF.

CDR3 sequence: CASSPGTSGSDTQYF. CDR3 nucleotides: TGCGCCAGCAGCCCCGGGACTAGCGGCTCAGATACGCAGTATTTT. The chain has TRBV4-1 and TRBJ2-3; 11 bases line up with TRBD2. There are 15 residues in the CDR3. Germline CDR1 and CDR2: MGHRA and YSYEKL. V shed 4 bases, J shed 4 bases, and the junction held 4 bases outside the gene matches.

V is TRBV7-4 and J is TRBJ2-7; D not certain. Deletions cut 5 bases from V and 3 bases from J, with 11 bases between. The CDR3 loop spans 13 amino acids. From germline, CDR1 is SGHVT and CDR2 SQSDAQ. In nucleotides, the CDR3 is TGTGCCAGCAGCCCCCGGACCAGCTACGAGCAGTACTTC. Its protein product is CASSPRTSYEQYF.

The chain combines TRBV6-1 with TRBJ1-3, with D unresolved. The CDR3 covers 14 residues. The V gene lost 2 bases and the J gene lost 6 bases, with 11 bases spanning the gap. Germline CDR1 and CDR2: MNHNS and SASEGT. CDR3 amino acids: CASSEYGSSNTIYF. CDR3 bases: TGTGCCAGCAGTGAATACGGCAGTTCAAACACCATATATTTT.

Written as DNA, the CDR3 is TGTGCCAGCAGCGTAACTAGCGGCTACAATGAGCAGTTCTTC. This gives the protein CASSVTSGYNEQFF. V gene TRBV9 combines with J gene TRBJ2-1, with TRBD2 identical over 8 bases. The J segment lost 3 bases and the V segment lost 1 base, leaving 0 bases of the junction unmatched. The CDR3 contains 14 residues. Germline V gene data show CDR1 as SGDLS and CDR2 as YYNGEE. Based on the CDR3 plus reference TRBV9 and TRBJ2-1, the full variable domain is DSGVTQTPKHLITATGQRVTLRCSPRSGDLSVYWYQQSLDQGLQFLIQYYNGEERAKGNILERFSAQQFPDLHSELNLSSLELGDSALYFCASSVTSGYNEQFFGPGTRLTVL.

The chain employs TRBV5-1 and TRBJ2-4, with a possible D match to TRBD2 (6 bases). Germline CDR1 SGHRS, CDR2 YFSETQ. CDR3 length: 14 residues. Trimming cost V 4 bases and J 4 bases, with 12 bases left between them. The CDR3 region is CASSTDYLKNIQYF. The CDR3 DNA follows: TGCGCCAGCAGCACGGACTACCTGAAAAACATTCAGTACTTC.

The V call is TRBV2, the J call TRBJ1-2; D remains unclear. Germline V gene lookup returns CDR1 SNHLY and CDR2 FYNNEI. CDR3 length equals 14 residues. Trimming pared 10 bases from V and 8 bases from J, leaving 23 bases between. CDR3 residues: CAISDTATIGGYTF. CDR3 coding DNA: TGTGCCATCTCCGACACGGCCACCATCGGAGGCTACACCTTC. The variable domain in full, with the rest retrieved from reference TRBV2 and TRBJ1-2, is EPEVTQTPSHQVTQMGQEVILRCVPISNHLYFYWYRQILGQKVEFLVSFYNNEISEKSEIFDDQFSVERPDGSNFTLKIRSTKLEDSAMYFCAISDTATIGGYTFGSGTRLTVV.

This sequence joins TRBV27 and TRBJ2-1, with no clear D. Germline assignment: CDR1 MNHEY and CDR2 SMNVEV (reference sequence). The V end was cut by 3 bases, the J end by 8 bases, with 11 bases between. The length of the CDR3 is 13 residues. In DNA, the CDR3 is TGTGCCAGCAGTTTTTCCCCTACACATGAGCAGTTCTTC. It codes for CASSFSPTHEQFF.

V and J are TRBV28 and TRBJ1-5; 7 nucleotides match TRBD1. Germline values: CDR1 MDHEN, CDR2 SYDVKM. This CDR3 region has 16 residues. The V and J ends lost 5 bases and 1 base, in that order; junction bases with no gene match: 8. The CDR3 spells CASSPRTGKSNQPQHF. The CDR3 DNA is TGTGCCAGCAGTCCGCGGACAGGAAAGAGCAATCAGCCCCAGCATTTT.

This CDR3 reads CASSYLGEGRAGEAFF. Here the CDR3 DNA reads TGTGCCAGCAGCTACCTAGGGGAGGGTCGGGCAGGGGAAGCTTTCTTT. The chain joins TRBV7-9 to TRBJ1-1, with D possibly matching TRBD1 (5 bases). With 4 bases removed from V and 8 bases from J, the gap between germline ends came to 23 bases. CDR1 is SEHNR, CDR2 FQNEAQ, per germline (reference sequence). The CDR3 contains 16 residues.